The TCR beta chain under discussion was sequenced for a study of shared clonotypes between healthy human individuals. Study information: Used for every donor were three CD4 naive, three CD4 memory, two CD8 naive and one CD8 memory plate.

Germline CDR1 is SGHAT and CDR2 is FQDESV (reference sequence). The V gene lost 4 bases and the J gene lost 10 bases, with 17 bases spanning the gap. CDR3 size: 15 residues. Turning to this clone: The antigen is undetermined.

Study results and caveats: Generation probabilities were higher for clonotypes shared across all four sorted-subset donors than for unshared ones.

Measured with immunoSEQ multiplex PCR; TCRdb has only the in-frame clones, and not every one. Here the sample spans millions of clones, 85% to 95% being singletons. The receptor was isolated from a man aged 18 to 29 in good health. Sequences were obtained from naive CD4+ T cells sorted from blood. Described subset: CD45RA+ positively selected. The V call is TRBV11-1, the J call TRBJ1-6; D gene unclear. CDR3: CASSSAPEAGSPLHF. CDR3 DNA: TGTGCCAGCAGCTCCGCCCCGGAGGCAGGATCACCCCTCCACTTT.